The 13 T cell receptor beta chains presented below share a single source sample, sequenced in a study of blood T cells in healthy people across ages. Primed by a sample-barcoded 5' primer and a J-beta primer mix, a second PCR proceeded for 7 to 11 cycles. TCRdb independently ran MiXCR on the 5' RACE reads; one entry per CDR3 protein. This repertoire shows around 1,500,000 distinct CDR3 sequences, roughly 30% found once; its top ten account for about 7.7%. The specimen sequenced was blood. These receptors were collected from a woman in her twenties or thirties in good health.

The DNA for the CDR3 is TGTGCCAGCGGTGGGACCACAAAATACTCCCTACAAGAGACCCAGTACTTC. It specifies CASGGTTKYSLQETQYF. V and J are TRBV7-9 and TRBJ2-5, with D tentatively TRBD1 or TRBD2 (5 bases each). CDR1 is SEHNR, CDR2 FQNEAQ, per germline (reference sequence). The V end was cut by 8 bases, the J end by 2 bases, with 24 bases between. The CDR3 consists of 17 residues.

The rearrangement links TRBV9 to TRBJ2-5; D remains ambiguous. CDR1 and CDR2 (germline): SGDLS, YYNGEE. The CDR3 spans 13 residues. V lost 1 base and J 5 bases, leaving 9 bases between the germline ends. This CDR3 is CASSVNPKETQYF. CDR3 bases: TGTGCCAGCAGCGTAAATCCGAAGGAGACCCAGTACTTC.

The chain joins TRBV15 to TRBJ2-1; a weak D match, TRBD2 (6 bases). Germline-derived CDR1 and CDR2 are LNHNV and YYDKDF (reference sequence). The germline V and J ends were trimmed by 0 bases and 6 bases, with 15 bases remaining between them. This CDR3 has 16 amino acids. The CDR3 here is CATSREGRRRGNEQFF. CDR3 bases: TGTGCCACCAGCAGAGAGGGACGGCGGAGGGGCAATGAGCAGTTCTTC.

The chain is built from TRBV20-1 and TRBJ2-1; 11 bases are shared with TRBD2. V lost 5 bases to trimming and J lost 6 bases; unmatched junction nucleotides: 6. There are 14 residues in the CDR3. Germline assignment: CDR1 DFQATT and CDR2 SNEGSKA (reference sequence). In DNA, the CDR3 is TGCAGTGCTGGGATAGCGGGGGGGCTCAATGAGCAGTTCTTC. The encoded protein is CSAGIAGGLNEQFF.

J is TRBJ2-1 and V is TRBV3-1; tentatively, D is TRBD1 or TRBD2 (5 bases each). The J call is uncertain, as TRBJ2-7 better fits the DNA end. The CDR3 is 14 residues long. Germline loops: CDR1 LGHDT, CDR2 YNNKEL (reference sequence). The CDR3 here is CASSPRDRYNEQYF. CDR3 bases: TGTGCCAGCAGCCCCCGGGACCGTTACAATGAGCAGTACTTC.

A remark on this clonotype: A read error is possible here, since a much larger clone lies one base away. The CDR3 region has the DNA TGCGCCAGCAGCTGGCAACAACCAGCTAACTATGGCTACACCTTC. Its protein is CASSWQQPANYGYTF. The chain combines TRBV5-1 with TRBJ1-2; D not resolved. Germline V gene data show CDR1 as SGHRS and CDR2 as YFSETQ. V was pared by 3 bases and J by 0 bases, with 12 bases between. The CDR3 is 15 residues long. The complete variable domain, with remaining parts taken from reference TRBV5-1 and TRBJ1-2, reads KAGVTQTPRYLIKTRGQQVTLSCSPISGHRSVSWYQQTPGQGLQFLFEYFSETQRNKGNFPGRFSGRQFSNSRSEMNVSTLELGDSALYLCASSWQQPANYGYTFGSGTRLTVV.

This clonotype was counted between two and nine times. CDR3 nucleotides: TGTGCCAGCGCCGTTGGGACAGGGGAAGGCTACACCTTC. This codes for CASAVGTGEGYTF. The chain combines TRBV5-4 with TRBJ1-2; 10 bases map to TRBD1. The ends lost 7 bases at V and 8 bases at J; junction bases unmatched: 8. The CDR3 length is 13 residues. Per germline, CDR1 SGHNT and CDR2 YYREEE (reference sequence).

With regard to this clonotype: With a much larger clone just one base away, this may be a read error. This chain joins TRBV6-1 and TRBJ2-1, with 7 positions matching TRBD2. CDR3 length: 14 residues. Germline CDR1 reads MNHNS; CDR2 reads SASEGT. V shed 2 bases, J shed 13 bases, and the junction held 11 bases outside the gene matches. Here the CDR3 reads CASSEMRGGETQFF. Here the CDR3 DNA reads TGTGCCAGCAGTGAAATGCGGGGAGGGGAGACCCAGTTCTTC.

The rearrangement links TRBV4-3 to TRBJ2-7; tentatively, D is TRBD1 or TRBD2 (5 bases each). V was pared by 0 bases and J by 5 bases, with 14 bases between. Looked up from germline, CDR1 is LGHNA and CDR2 is YSLEER. The CDR3 is 15 residues long. The CDR3 reads CASSQDGDQGNEQYF. CDR3 nucleotide sequence: TGCGCCAGCAGCCAAGATGGGGACCAGGGCAACGAGCAGTACTTC.

V usage is TRBV5-1 and J usage is TRBJ1-5; D gene unclear. This CDR3 has 18 residues. Between the trimmed V and J ends, which lost 3 bases and 4 bases, there was a span of 23 bases. Germline lookup yields CDR1 SGHRS and CDR2 YFSETQ. The CDR3 loop is CASSSITRQDLRNQPQHF. The CDR3 DNA sequence: TGCGCCAGCAGCTCCATAACTCGGCAGGACCTCCGAAATCAGCCCCAGCATTTT.

This clonotype has ten or more counts. The rearrangement uses TRBV4-3 and TRBJ2-7; 7 positions agree with TRBD1. Germline V lookup: CDR1 LGHNA, CDR2 YSLEER. V gave up 0 bases and J gave up 5 bases; unmatched junction bases: 7. There are 15 residues in the CDR3. CDR3 coding DNA: TGCGCCAGCAGCCAAGATCTCACAGGGGAGAACGAGCAGTACTTC. The encoded protein is CASSQDLTGENEQYF.

This clonotype was found many times. V is TRBV9 and J is TRBJ2-1; tentative D call: TRBD2 (6 bases). The germline gives CDR1 SGDLS, CDR2 YYNGEE. The CDR3 runs to 13 residues. The germline V and J ends were trimmed by 3 bases and 4 bases, with 8 bases remaining between them. The CDR3 nucleotides read TGTGCCAGCAGCGGCGGGGAGTACAATGAGCAGTTCTTC. Protein sequence: CASSGGEYNEQFF.

Only a few counts were recorded for this clonotype. The chain employs TRBV7-9 and TRBJ2-1; 8 bases agree with TRBD2. V was clipped by 0 bases and J by 5 bases; unmatched bases: 3. Germline V gives CDR1 SEHNR, CDR2 FQNEAQ (reference sequence). The CDR3 extends over 15 amino acids. The DNA of the CDR3 is TGTGCCAGCAGCTTAGCGGGACTAGGGCACAATGAGCAGTTCTTC. Its protein product is CASSLAGLGHNEQFF.